The 20 T cell receptor beta chains below were found in one sample sequenced in a study of beta chain features in type 1 diabetes. The authors reverse transcribed all of the isolated RNA, so sequencing captured expressed TCRB transcripts. Repertoires were generated with immunoSEQ multiplex PCR, while TCRdb's copy carries only in-frame clones and drops some. This table has nearly 700,000 clones, 13% appearing once. General study points: Moderately but significantly shorter TCRB CDR3s were found in Type 1 diabetes patients in all four CD4+ subsets.

Their specific antigens are unknown. Sequencing was carried out using naive CD4+ T cells from blood. All receptors derive from a young man with type 1 diabetes.

This clone has only a few counts. This rearrangement joins TRBV20-1 to TRBJ1-1, with D hard to call. CDR1 is DFQATT, CDR2 SNEGSKA, per germline (reference sequence). Trimming shortened V by 3 bases and J by 6 bases, and 8 bases separated the two germline ends. This CDR3 has 11 amino acids. The CDR3: CSARKFAEAFF. CDR3 DNA: TGCAGTGCTAGGAAGTTCGCTGAAGCTTTCTTT.

The rearrangement uses TRBV2 and TRBJ1-2; unclear D gene. The CDR3 covers 12 residues. The V and J ends lost 1 base and 6 bases respectively, with 6 bases between them. Germline loops: CDR1 SNHLY, CDR2 FYNNEI. In nucleotides, the CDR3 is TGTGCCAGCAGTGAAGGGACGGATGGCTACACCTTC. Residues: CASSEGTDGYTF.

In its sample, this clone was seen a few times. The chain uses TRBV30 and TRBJ1-2; tentative D call: TRBD1 (6 bases). V gave up 5 bases and J gave up 3 bases, with 7 bases separating them. This CDR3 is built from 11 residues. Germline loops: CDR1 GTSNPN, CDR2 SVGIG (reference sequence). CDR3 coding DNA: TGTGCCTGGCAGGGGTACTATGGCTACACCTTC. Protein: CAWQGYYGYTF.

This clone has more than one count but fewer than ten. The chain joins TRBV2 to TRBJ1-6, with D possibly TRBD1 on 6 matching bases. V lost 7 bases to trimming and J lost 9 bases, with 10 bases between them. The length of the CDR3 is 12 residues. Germline CDR1 reads SNHLY; CDR2 reads FYNNEI. The CDR3 spells CASTTGSSPLHF. The CDR3 DNA reads TGTGCCAGCACCACAGGGAGTTCACCCCTCCACTTT.

A note on this clone: In the same sample, other DNA sequences code for this CDR3. This chain links TRBV10-3 with TRBJ1-5, with unresolved D. V was cut by 0 bases and J by 7 bases, with 4 bases left in between. Germline loops: CDR1 ENHRY, CDR2 SYGVKD. The CDR3 runs 12 residues. CDR3 sequence: CAISESGQPQHF. In nucleotides, the CDR3 is TGTGCCATCAGTGAGTCAGGACAGCCCCAGCATTTT.

This clone has just a few counts. This chain's CDR3 is CASSLAAQGGYGYTF. CDR3 nucleotides: TGCGCCAGCAGCTTGGCCGCGCAGGGAGGCTATGGCTACACCTTC. The chain links TRBV5-1 to TRBJ1-2; maybe TRBD1 (5 bases). This CDR3 contains 15 residues. Deletions cut 0 bases from V and 4 bases from J, with 13 bases between. Germline V gene sequence: CDR1 SGHRS, CDR2 YFSETQ.

Points on this clone: Mismatch with germline at one junction end may stem from a read error. The V and J genes are TRBV6-1 and TRBJ2-7; a possible D gene is TRBD1 (6 bases). Germline CDR1 MNHNS, CDR2 SASEGT. The CDR3 sequence is 14 residues long. The CDR3 region is CASIHRPGTLNVHF. Here the CDR3 DNA reads TGTGCCAGCATTCACCGCCCCGGGACACTGAATGTGCACTTC.

The chain uses TRBV27 and TRBJ1-1; a weak D match, TRBD1 (5 bases). Germline CDR1 is MNHEY and CDR2 is SMNVEV (reference sequence). This CDR3 has 15 residues. With 2 bases removed from V and 3 bases from J, the gap between germline ends came to 13 bases. Here the CDR3 reads CASSLISGGYTEAFF. The CDR3 region has the DNA TGTGCCAGCAGTTTAATTAGTGGGGGATACACTGAAGCTTTCTTT.

This clone appeared a few times. The chain combines TRBV25-1 with TRBJ1-5; D possibly corresponds to TRBD1 (5 bases). Germline CDR1 is MGHDK and CDR2 is SYGVNS. CDR3 length equals 12 residues. V shed 6 bases and J shed 7 bases, with 10 bases lying between them. CDR3 sequence: CASRGTGQPQHF. In DNA form, the CDR3 reads TGTGCCAGCAGGGGGACGGGCCAGCCCCAGCATTTT. Complete variable domain (other parts from reference TRBV25-1 and TRBJ1-5): EADIYQTPRYLVIGTGKKITLECSQTMGHDKMYWYQQDPGMELHLIHYSYGVNSTEKGDLSSESTVSRIRTEHFPLTLESARPSHTSQYLCASRGTGQPQHFGDGTRLSIL.

The V call is TRBV30, the J call TRBJ1-2; D perhaps matches TRBD1 (5 bases). The CDR3 loop spans 14 amino acids. Germline loops: CDR1 GTSNPN, CDR2 SVGIG (reference sequence). Deletions cut 3 bases from V and 7 bases from J, with 18 bases between. CDR3 sequence: CAWRDWSQEGGYTF. The CDR3 coding sequence is TGTGCCTGGAGGGATTGGTCACAGGAGGGTGGCTACACCTTC.

This clone was seen a handful of times. The chain carries TRBV29-1 and TRBJ2-7; D not resolved. Trimming stripped 6 bases from V and 3 bases from J, with 15 bases between. The CDR3 is 13 amino acids. Germline values: CDR1 SQVTM, CDR2 ANQGSEA. The CDR3 sequence is CSVERGSGYEQYF. In DNA form, the CDR3 reads TGCAGCGTCGAGCGCGGTTCGGGCTACGAGCAGTACTTC.

This chain joins TRBV7-9 and TRBJ1-6; D remains ambiguous. Per the germline V gene, CDR1 is SEHNR and CDR2 is FQNEAQ (reference sequence). The germline V and J ends were trimmed by 5 bases and 8 bases, with 16 bases remaining between them. This CDR3 spans 15 amino acids. The CDR3 DNA follows: TGTGCCAGCAGCCGGACCGCGATCGGTGATTCACCCCTCCACTTT. This translates into CASSRTAIGDSPLHF.

This chain joins TRBV6-4 and TRBJ1-1, with 7 bases fitting TRBD1. Losses at the gene ends were 5 bases for V and 1 base for J; bases not matched to a gene: 4. CDR3 length: 14 residues. Germline V lookup: CDR1 MRHNA, CDR2 SNTAGT. In nucleotides, the CDR3 is TGTGCCAGCAGTCCCGGGACAGCGAACACTGAAGCTTTCTTT. Its translation is CASSPGTANTEAFF.

This clone was recorded a few times. The chain uses TRBV11-2 and TRBJ2-3, with TRBD2 matching over 9 bases. Germline V gene lookup returns CDR1 SGHAT and CDR2 FQNNGV. The J segment lost 5 bases and the V segment lost 5 bases, leaving 17 bases of the junction unmatched. The CDR3 runs to 18 residues. CDR3 DNA: TGTGCCAGCAGCCAGGGGCTAGCGGGGTTCTTCGGCGGAGATACGCAGTATTTT. This gives the protein CASSQGLAGFFGGDTQYF.

CDR3 nucleotides: TGTGCCACCTCCCACGGGGGAGACACCGGGGAGCTGTTTTTT. Its protein product is CATSHGGDTGELFF. The chain couples TRBV7-9 to TRBJ2-2; D possibly corresponds to TRBD2 (6 bases). V was clipped by 10 bases and J by 3 bases, with 15 bases between them. Germline-derived CDR1 and CDR2 are SEHNR and FQNEAQ (reference sequence). This CDR3 is 14 amino acids long.

V and J are TRBV5-1 and TRBJ2-1; D remains ambiguous. Germline V gene sequence: CDR1 SGHRS, CDR2 YFSETQ. The length of the CDR3 is 15 residues. V lost 0 bases and J lost 2, with 9 bases in between. The CDR3 nucleotides are TGCGCCAGCAGCTTGGCCGGGCGGACCTACAATGAGCAGTTCTTC. Translation: CASSLAGRTYNEQFF.

This clone was seen more than once but under ten times. The rearrangement links TRBV10-2 to TRBJ1-1; 9 nucleotides match TRBD1. This CDR3 spans 14 amino acids. Germline values: CDR1 WSHSY, CDR2 SAAADI. With 7 bases clipped from V and 11 bases from J, the junction kept 14 bases outside the gene matches. The CDR3: CASTALPGQGSAFF. The CDR3 coding sequence is TGCGCCAGCACCGCCCTACCGGGACAGGGAAGTGCTTTCTTT.

To note about this clone: Other DNA sequences in this specimen translate into the identical CDR3. J is TRBJ1-1 and V is TRBV25-1; D gene ambiguous. Trimming stripped 7 bases from V and 1 base from J, with 4 bases between. Germline V lookup: CDR1 MGHDK, CDR2 SYGVNS. The CDR3 has 11 amino acids. The CDR3 DNA follows: TGTGCCAGCAAAGGGAACACTGAAGCTTTCTTT. Protein sequence: CASKGNTEAFF.

This clone turned up a few times. V is TRBV7-9 and J is TRBJ2-5; tentative D call: TRBD1 (8 bases). The CDR3 runs 17 residues. From germline, CDR1 is SEHNR and CDR2 FQNEAQ (reference sequence). Trimming removed 4 bases at V and 10 bases at J, with 28 bases between. CDR3 sequence reads: CASSSFERDRYKRGQYF. The CDR3 bases are TGTGCCAGCAGCTCCTTCGAGCGGGACAGGTACAAGAGAGGCCAGTACTTC.

This clone was seen only a few times. This rearrangement joins TRBV4-1 to TRBJ1-5, with D perhaps matching TRBD1 (5 bases). CDR1 is MGHRA and CDR2 is YSYEKL in the germline V gene. CDR3 size: 14 residues. The V end lost 4 bases, the J end lost 4 bases, and 11 bases lay between the germline ends. In DNA form, the CDR3 reads TGCGCCAGCAGCCTGGAGGGGTGGAATCAGCCCCAGCATTTT. Protein product: CASSLEGWNQPQHF.